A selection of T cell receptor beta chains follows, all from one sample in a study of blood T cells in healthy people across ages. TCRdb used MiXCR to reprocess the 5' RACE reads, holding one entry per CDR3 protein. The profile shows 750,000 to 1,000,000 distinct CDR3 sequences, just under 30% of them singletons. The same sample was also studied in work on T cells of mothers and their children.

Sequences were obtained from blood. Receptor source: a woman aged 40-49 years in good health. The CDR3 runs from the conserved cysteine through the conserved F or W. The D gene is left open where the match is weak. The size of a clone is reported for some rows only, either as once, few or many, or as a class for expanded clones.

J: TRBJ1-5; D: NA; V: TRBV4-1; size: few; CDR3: CASSPTRAGTQPQHF; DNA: TGCGCCAGCAGCCCGACACGTGCGGGAACACAGCCCCAGCATTTT
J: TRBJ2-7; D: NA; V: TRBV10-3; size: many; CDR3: CAIGGQSYEQYF; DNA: TGTGCCATCGGAGGACAGTCCTACGAGCAGTACTTC
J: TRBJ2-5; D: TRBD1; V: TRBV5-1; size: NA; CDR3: CASSWTGSTQETQYF; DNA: TGCGCCAGCAGCTGGACAGGGTCGACGCAAGAGACCCAGTACTTC
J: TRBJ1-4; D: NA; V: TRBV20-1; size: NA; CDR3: CSAPNGGYEKLFF; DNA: TGCAGTGCCCCAAACGGAGGTTACGAAAAACTGTTTTTT
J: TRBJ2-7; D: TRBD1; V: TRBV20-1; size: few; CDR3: CSAVSIPGGYNEQYF; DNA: TGCAGTGCTGTTAGTATCCCAGGGGGATACAATGAGCAGTACTTC
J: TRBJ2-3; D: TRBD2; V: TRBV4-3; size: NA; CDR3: CASSHILASSTDTQFF; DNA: TGCGCCAGCAGCCACATACTAGCGTCTAGCACAGATACGCAGTTTTTT
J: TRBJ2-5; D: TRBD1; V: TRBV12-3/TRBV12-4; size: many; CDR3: CASSQGQGAETQYF; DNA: TGTGCCAGCAGTCAGGGACAGGGAGCGGAGACCCAGTACTTC
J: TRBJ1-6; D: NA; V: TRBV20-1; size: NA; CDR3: CSALDSRNSPLHF; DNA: TGCAGTGCACTGGACAGCCGTAATTCACCCCTCCACTTT
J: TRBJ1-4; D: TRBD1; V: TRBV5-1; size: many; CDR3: CASRTGQTNEKLFF; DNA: TGCGCCAGCAGGACGGGACAGACTAATGAAAAACTGTTTTTT
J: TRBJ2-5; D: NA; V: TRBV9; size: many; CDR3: CASSVEAAGTQETQYF; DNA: TGTGCCAGCAGCGTAGAGGCGGCAGGGACCCAAGAGACCCAGTACTTC
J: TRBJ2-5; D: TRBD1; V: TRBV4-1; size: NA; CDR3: CASSQSPGQGRETQYF; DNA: TGCGCCAGCAGCCAATCCCCGGGACAGGGTAGAGAGACCCAGTACTTC
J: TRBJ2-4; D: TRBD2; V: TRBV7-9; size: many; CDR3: CASSRAWRGAKNIQYF; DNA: TGTGCCAGCAGCAGAGCGTGGCGGGGGGCCAAAAACATTCAGTACTTC
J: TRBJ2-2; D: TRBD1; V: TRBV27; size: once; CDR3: CASSPRDSYEGPSTGELFF; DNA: TGTGCCAGCAGTCCCCGGGACAGCTATGAGGGGCCCAGCACCGGGGAGCTGTTTTTT
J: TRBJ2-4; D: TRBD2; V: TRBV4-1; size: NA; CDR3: CASSQVLSGGLPNEQYF; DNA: TGCGCCAGCAGCCAGGTCCTTAGCGGGGGGCTTCCGAATGAGCAGTACTTC
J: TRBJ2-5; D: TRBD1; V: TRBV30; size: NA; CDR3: CAWIPRDRGTYERYF; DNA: TGTGCCTGGATTCCCCGGGACAGGGGAACCTACGAGCGGTACTTC
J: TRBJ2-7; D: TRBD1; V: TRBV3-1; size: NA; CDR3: CASSPDRATYEQYF; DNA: TGTGCCAGCAGCCCCGACAGGGCGACCTACGAGCAGTACTTC
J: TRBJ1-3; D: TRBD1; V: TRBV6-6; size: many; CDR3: CASNKRTGVGNTIYF; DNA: TGTGCCAGCAACAAAAGGACAGGAGTCGGAAACACCATATATTTT
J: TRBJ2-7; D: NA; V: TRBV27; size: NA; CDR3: CASSSSFPYEQYF; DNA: TGTGCCAGCAGCTCCAGTTTCCCTTACGAGCAGTACTTC
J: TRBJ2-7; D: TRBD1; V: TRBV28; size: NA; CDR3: CASSLSEGAGYEQYF; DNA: TGTGCCAGCAGTTTATCAGAGGGGGCTGGATACGAGCAGTACTTC
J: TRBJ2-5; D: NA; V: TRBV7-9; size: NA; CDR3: CASSLAGLDWETQYF; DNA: TGTGCCAGCAGCTTAGCAGGACTCGATTGGGAGACCCAGTACTTC
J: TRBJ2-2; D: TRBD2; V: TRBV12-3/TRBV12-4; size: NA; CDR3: CASTTGGLRELFF; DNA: TGTGCCAGCACTACGGGGGGGTTGAGGGAGCTGTTTTTT
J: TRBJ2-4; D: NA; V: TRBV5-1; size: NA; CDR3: CASSLGHSVAKNIQYF; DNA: TGCGCCAGCAGCTTGGGGCACTCCGTAGCCAAAAACATTCAGTACTTC
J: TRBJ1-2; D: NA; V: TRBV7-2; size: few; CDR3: CASSLIAPVYGYTF; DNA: TGTGCCAGCAGCTTAATCGCACCAGTTTATGGCTACACCTTC